The 14 T cell receptor beta chains below come from one sample, sequenced in a study of blood T cell repertoires in COVID-19. Here immunoSEQ multiplex PCR was the method, and the copy in TCRdb shows in-frame clones only, minus some. The sample shows fewer than 70,000 clones, about four fifths of them seen only once. Specimen: peripheral blood. These receptors all stem from an elderly woman with acute or convalescent COVID-19.

The rearrangement joins TRBV30 to TRBJ1-2, with 8 bases lining up with TRBD1. CDR3 length: 14 amino acids. With V trimmed by 5 bases and J by 2 bases, 7 bases remained unmatched. CDR1 GTSNPN and CDR2 SVGIG come from the germline V gene (reference sequence). This chain's CDR3 is CAWAPDRENYGYTF. CDR3 nucleotides: TGTGCCTGGGCACCGGACAGGGAAAACTATGGCTACACCTTC.

The gene calls are TRBV6-5 and TRBJ2-6, with 10 bases aligning to TRBD1. The CDR3 runs to 15 residues. V gave up 7 bases and J gave up 10 bases; unmatched junction bases: 10. Germline assignment: CDR1 MNHEY and CDR2 SVGAGI. CDR3 in amino acids: CASTHPGTGENVLTF. The CDR3 DNA reads TGTGCCAGCACCCACCCTGGGACAGGGGAAAACGTCCTGACTTTC.

The chain uses TRBV5-1 and TRBJ2-7; D unclear. This CDR3 has 13 residues. CDR1 and CDR2 (germline): SGHRS, YFSETQ. The V and J ends lost 3 bases and 0 bases respectively, with 7 bases between them. The CDR3 DNA sequence: TGCGCCAGCAGCTCTCCGAGCTCCTACGAGCAGTACTTC. This translates into CASSSPSSYEQYF.

This chain connects TRBV30 to TRBJ2-2; 10 bases map to TRBD2. The V and J ends lost 2 bases and 0 bases, in that order; junction bases with no gene match: 3. The CDR3 is made up of 16 amino acids. Looked up from germline, CDR1 is GTSNPN and CDR2 is SVGIG (reference sequence). The CDR3, as DNA: TGTGCCTGGAGTAGAGCGGGGGGGGCGAACACCGGGGAGCTGTTTTTT. Amino acids: CAWSRAGGANTGELFF.

This rearrangement joins TRBV5-1 to TRBJ1-6; D remains unclear. Germline V gene sequence: CDR1 SGHRS, CDR2 YFSETQ. This CDR3 region has 16 residues. The V end lost 0 bases, the J end lost 6 bases, and 13 bases lay between the germline ends. The CDR3 bases are TGCGCCAGCAGCTTGGAGGAATACCGGGGTAATTCACCCCTCCACTTT. Amino acids: CASSLEEYRGNSPLHF.

The chain recombines TRBV3-1 (or the pseudogene TRBV3-2) with TRBJ2-2; 8 bases are shared with TRBD1. Germline lookup yields CDR1 LGHDT and CDR2 YNNKEL (reference sequence). With 5 bases clipped from V and 2 bases from J, the junction kept 10 bases outside the gene matches. The CDR3 sequence is 17 residues long. CDR3 sequence (DNA): TGTGCCAGCAGCTCCACCCGGACAGGGAGAAACACCGGGGAGCTGTTTTTT. Translating it yields CASSSTRTGRNTGELFF.

The chain has TRBV6-5 and TRBJ1-2; 8 bases align to TRBD1. J gave up 4 bases and V 5 bases, and 6 bases lay outside the gene matches. CDR3 length: 14 residues. Germline V gives CDR1 MNHEY, CDR2 SVGAGI. CDR3 amino acids: CASSQDRDGYGYTF. CDR3 bases: TGTGCCAGCAGTCAGGACAGGGACGGCTATGGCTACACCTTC.

The chain combines TRBV27 with TRBJ1-1, with 9 bases aligning to TRBD1. CDR3 length: 15 residues. V gave up 5 bases and J gave up 5 bases; unmatched junction bases: 9. Germline CDR1 reads MNHEY; CDR2 reads SMNVEV (reference sequence). In DNA form, the CDR3 reads TGTGCCAGCAGTCCAGCGGGACAGGGACTGACTGAAGCTTTCTTT. It yields the protein CASSPAGQGLTEAFF.

This clone came up once. V usage is TRBV25-1 and J usage is TRBJ1-2, with D unclear. Germline values: CDR1 MGHDK, CDR2 SYGVNS. The CDR3 runs to 13 residues. V was trimmed by 5 bases and J by 7 bases, leaving 14 bases between them. CDR3 amino acids: CASSSRELGGYTF. As DNA, the CDR3 is TGTGCCAGCAGTTCGAGGGAGCTGGGTGGCTACACCTTC.

The chain uses TRBV18 and TRBJ1-1; 7 nucleotides line up with TRBD1. The length of the CDR3 is 17 residues. CDR1 KGHSH and CDR2 LQKENI come from the germline V gene. The V and J ends lost 3 bases and 5 bases, in that order; junction bases with no gene match: 15. The CDR3 DNA is TGTGCCAGCTCACCGGGAGGCGTTAAGGGGGCAGGTACTGAAGCTTTCTTT. It specifies CASSPGGVKGAGTEAFF.

The chain combines TRBV2 with TRBJ1-5; TRBD1 matches at 7 bases. Per the germline V gene, CDR1 is SNHLY and CDR2 is FYNNEI. The CDR3 extends over 13 amino acids. The junction had 1 base not matched to a gene; V was cut back by 4 bases and J by 4 bases. This CDR3 is CASSGDSNQPQHF. The CDR3 nucleotides are TGTGCCAGCAGTGGGGACAGTAATCAGCCCCAGCATTTT.

V gene TRBV6-2 or TRBV6-3 combines with J gene TRBJ2-1; 9 nucleotides match TRBD2. CDR3 size: 19 residues. Germline loops: CDR1 MNHEY, CDR2 SVGEGT. Trimming at V came to 4 bases and at J to 7 bases, leaving 20 bases not matched to a gene. The CDR3 DNA is TGTGCCAGCAGTTCCCAAACACCGGGCGGGGGGGCGACCTTAAATGAGCAGTTCTTC. It translates to CASSSQTPGGGATLNEQFF.

The genes are TRBV2 and TRBJ1-2, with D perhaps TRBD1 (5 bases). This CDR3 region has 14 residues. Trimming removed 6 bases from V and 4 bases from J, with 15 bases in between. Germline CDR1 reads SNHLY; CDR2 reads FYNNEI. The CDR3 bases are TGTGCCAGCAGGCCGACAGCATCCGTCTATGGCTACACCTTC. This gives the protein CASRPTASVYGYTF.

V and J are TRBV3-1 (or the pseudogene TRBV3-2) and TRBJ2-3; TRBD2 aligns across 7 bases. J was trimmed by 10 bases and V by 2 bases; bases with no gene match: 9. This CDR3 region has 14 residues. Germline V gives CDR1 LGHDT, CDR2 YNNKEL (reference sequence). The CDR3 sequence: CASSQRYGGNAQYF. As DNA, the CDR3 is TGTGCCAGCAGCCAAAGATACGGGGGGAATGCGCAGTATTTT.